One TCR beta chain is described in this entry. What it binds is not known. Germline-derived CDR1 and CDR2 are SGDLS and YYNGEE. The V end was cut by 3 bases, the J end by 2 bases, with 20 bases between. The CDR3 length is 17 residues. The sample comes from a study of OX40 agonist ivuxolimab in advanced cancers. Overall study findings and caveats: Clonal expansion from baseline to week 6 occurred in both CD4+ and CD8+ T cells. Partial responders at 0.1-3.0 mg/kg showed near-lowest clonal expansion.

Using immunoSEQ multiplex PCR, the repertoire was profiled, and TCRdb retains in-frame clones only, with some absent. This table has under 60,000 clones, about 89% appearing once. This sample comprised CD4+ or CD8+ T cells sorted from blood, obtained in a trial of the OX40 agonist ivuxolimab. This sequence joins TRBV9 and TRBJ2-5; D possibly corresponds to TRBD1 (6 bases). The sequence came from an adult with an advanced solid tumor such as melanoma, head and neck, liver or kidney cancer. The CDR3 DNA follows: TGTGCCAGCAGCGAAAATCTAAATTTAAGGGGGCAAGAGACCCAGTACTTC. It encodes CASSENLNLRGQETQYF. Using reference TRBV9 and TRBJ2-5 for the parts outside the CDR3, the full variable domain is DSGVTQTPKHLITATGQRVTLRCSPRSGDLSVYWYQQSLDQGLQFLIQYYNGEERAKGNILERFSAQQFPDLHSELNLSSLELGDSALYFCASSENLNLRGQETQYFGPGTRLLVL.